This T cell receptor beta chain is from a study of response to subunit inactivated influenza vaccine. MiXCR, applied by TCRdb to the RT-PCR reads, yields one record per CDR3 protein. In the table there are 500,000 to 600,000 distinct CDR3 sequences, approximately 10% of which are singletons. This clonotype was observed a handful of times. The germline gives CDR1 DFQATT, CDR2 SNEGSKA (reference sequence). CDR3 length: 17 residues. The ends lost 0 bases at V and 7 bases at J; junction bases unmatched: 11. The sample was also reused in another study, on T cells expressing NK-cell markers. That source reports: For TCR beta, cDNA was produced by 5'RACE template switching with UMIs. Several donors' CD3+CD56-NKG2C+ cells were dominated by the same clonotypes.

This receptor was taken from a man aged 50-60 years who received an inactivated influenza vaccine. Sequenced material: PBMCs from blood, taken on the day of vaccination. The chain couples TRBV20-1 to TRBJ1-6; 8 bases match TRBD1. Here the CDR3 reads CSARDLLSGGRNSPLHF. In DNA, the CDR3 is TGCAGTGCTAGAGATCTTTTATCAGGGGGCCGGAATTCACCCCTCCACTTT.